Here is one T cell receptor (beta chain) with its context. This clonotype is labeled medium-sized (0.01 to 0.1%). This receptor's antigen is unknown. One base away there is no much larger clone; base qualities are not given. This entry belongs to a study of spatial heterogeneity in lung cancer (dated by TCRdb to the late 2010s). Regarding the complete study: Beta-chain transcripts were consistently detected in greater numbers than alpha-chain transcripts, which likely reflected higher beta-chain transcript abundance. Nonsynonymous mutation counts, determined by whole-exome sequencing of tumor tissue, were related to features of the TCR repertoire. Both alpha and beta chains were TCR-sequenced in samples taken at surgery, namely 220 tumor regions, 62 to 70 matched nontumor lung samples and approximately 58 PBMC samples. In non-small cell lung cancer, the study quantitatively compared TCR alpha and beta repertoires across several tumor regions, matched nontumor lung, and blood. In the raw uncorrected reads, each unique combination of TCR and UMI appeared more than ten times on average.

Libraries came from 5' RACE. Sequencer: NextSeq 500. To allow correction of PCR and sequencing errors, the TCR library protocol tagged every TCR cDNA molecule with a unique molecular identifier. Regarding the original processing steps: Decombinator tools were used for TCR identification, UMI-based error correction and CDR3 extraction. TCRs above a frequency of 2 per 1,000, corresponding to the top 1% of the tumor frequency distribution, were defined as expanded. Renyi diversity was computed with the R vegan package after each repertoire had been subsampled 100 times to 5,000 TCRs. CDR3 similarity networks were built from amino acid triplet string-kernel similarity, connecting CDR3s with pairwise similarity above 0.82. TCRdb applied fastp at Q25 and MiXCR to the public reads, then kept only in-frame beta chains. Identical CDR3 proteins give one entry, which carries the most common genes and DNA. These V and J calls are TCRdb output, not the study's own analysis. Here the sample has 3,000 or so distinct CDR3 sequences; 15% to 20% occur a single time. The ten largest make up 20% to 25% of the sample.

According to the study, the label for this sample's time point signals: sample taken at primary tumor resection. The donors were 65 to 90 patients from the lung TRACERx cohort who had early-stage, untreated non-small cell lung cancer. For TCR sequencing, whole RNA was extracted from tumor and nontumor lung tissue, or from cryopreserved PBMC samples, and no cell sorting was done. Only patients for whom sufficient RNA was available from at least two tumor regions were selected for TCR sequencing. Before being selected, tumor and adjacent nontumor lung specimens were reviewed by a lung pathologist. General study outcomes and caveats: Confirming at a functional level the hypothesis that regional TCRs recognize regional mutations was considered to require additional single-cell paired TCR alpha and beta sequencing.

This receptor was taken from a female donor with early-stage non-small cell lung cancer. Sequencing was performed on normal lung tissue next to the tumor, taken at surgery.

The CDR3 protein sequence reads: CASSSTGGYSNTEAFF. The bases read TGTGCCAGCAGTTCCACAGGGGGCTATTCGAACACTGAAGCTTTCTTT. The rearrangement joined TRBV27 to TRBJ1-1; 9 nucleotides in the junction match TRBD1. The germline V gene (reference sequence) sets CDR1 to MNHEY and CDR2 to SMNVEV. Inclusive of the bounding cysteine and phenylalanine, the CDR3 is 16 residues long. Left in the record is the CDR3 DNA by itself, 48 bases read in frame from the first base. After removal of 4 bases from V and 1 base from J, the junction retains 7 bases not matched to a gene.